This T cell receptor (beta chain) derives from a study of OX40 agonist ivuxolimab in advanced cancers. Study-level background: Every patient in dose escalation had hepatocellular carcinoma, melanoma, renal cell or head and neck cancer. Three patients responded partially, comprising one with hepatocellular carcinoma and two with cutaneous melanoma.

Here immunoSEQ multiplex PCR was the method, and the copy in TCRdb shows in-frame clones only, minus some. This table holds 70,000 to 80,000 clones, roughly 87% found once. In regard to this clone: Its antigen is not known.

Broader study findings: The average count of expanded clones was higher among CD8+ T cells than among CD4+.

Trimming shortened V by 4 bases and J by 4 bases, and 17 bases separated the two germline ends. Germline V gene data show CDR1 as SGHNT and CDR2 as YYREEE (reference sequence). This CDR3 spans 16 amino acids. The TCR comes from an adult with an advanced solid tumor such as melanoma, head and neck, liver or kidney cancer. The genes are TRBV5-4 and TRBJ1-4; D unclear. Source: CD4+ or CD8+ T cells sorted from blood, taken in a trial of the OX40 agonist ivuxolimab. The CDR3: CASSQLELGHNEKLFF. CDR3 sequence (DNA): TGTGCCAGCAGCCAGTTAGAACTCGGGCATAATGAAAAACTGTTTTTT.